Listed below are T cell receptor beta chains from one sample, sequenced in a study of monozygotic twins with inflammatory bowel disease. TCRdb re-analyzed the 5' RACE reads; it lists each CDR3 protein once, without DNA. In total, the table holds about 330,000 distinct CDR3 sequences. The sequenced sample consisted of blood. The receptor set was obtained from a human donor with ulcerative colitis or Crohn's disease, or a healthy co-twin of an affected twin (not recorded which). Each CDR3 is given with its conserved first and last residue.

V gene	J gene	CDR3 protein
TRBV28	TRBJ1-2	CASSPSLESYGYTF
TRBV15	TRBJ2-7	CATSTNSWLAGTGEQYF
TRBV20-1	TRBJ2-2	CSARTSSAGELFF
TRBV20-1	TRBJ1-1	CSAARGGATTEAFF
TRBV5-6	TRBJ2-2	CASSLGAADTGELFF
TRBV6-5	TRBJ2-3	CASSYSSRSRGTDTQYF
TRBV18	TRBJ2-7	CASSSGTVYEQYF
TRBV12-3/TRBV12-4	TRBJ2-4	CASSSLENGNIQYF
TRBV12-2	TRBJ2-1	CASRRQGHYNEQFF
TRBV5-1	TRBJ1-1	CASSQETGWAFF
TRBV5-6	TRBJ2-1	CASSLTSGKYNEQFF
TRBV12-3/TRBV12-4	TRBJ2-1	CASSQGTSGGSSYNEQFF
TRBV4-2	TRBJ2-7	CASSHEDRGYEQYF
TRBV21-1	TRBJ2-1	CASSKCGTGSYNEQFF
TRBV6-5	TRBJ1-1	CASSYSMRAQSEAFF
TRBV29-1	TRBJ1-1	CSVLRQGSKAEAFF
TRBV28	TRBJ2-3	CASNRDMGADTQYF
TRBV19	TRBJ1-2	CASRMNGGYGYTF
TRBV5-1	TRBJ2-7	CASSLNPWQTYEQYF
TRBV9	TRBJ1-2	CASSVSPANYGYTF
TRBV5-1	TRBJ2-7	CASTHIGRDEQYF
TRBV7-9	TRBJ2-7	CASSLDGERGRPYEQYF
TRBV3-1	TRBJ2-3	CASSQDLVAGGPDTQYF
TRBV29-1	TRBJ2-1	CSVPDRGLGHEQFF
TRBV5-1	TRBJ2-1	CASSSSGGNEQFF
TRBV10-3	TRBJ2-1	CATSGDKANNEQFF
TRBV6-5	TRBJ2-1	CASSYGGLAFFEQFF
TRBV4-1	TRBJ2-3	CASSQEVPGAGGTDTQYF
TRBV18	TRBJ1-2	CASSPGTDNYGYTF
TRBV12-3/TRBV12-4	TRBJ1-5	CASSFGGGPQHF
TRBV5-1	TRBJ1-5	CATRRSSGYQPQHF
TRBV5-5	TRBJ2-7	CASSLFKGAAYEQYF
TRBV5-1	TRBJ2-2	CASSLAGQSTGELFF
TRBV21-1	TRBJ2-1	CASSSSMGYGEQFF
TRBV6-5	TRBJ2-5	CASSYSGRETQYF
TRBV7-9	TRBJ1-4	CASTSAGGAAKLFF
TRBV7-9	TRBJ2-2	CASSLGGSGELFF
TRBV7-9	TRBJ2-7	CASSLGGGGYEQYF
TRBV7-7	TRBJ2-1	CASSMGLADYNEQFF
TRBV3-1	TRBJ1-4	CASSPTSTATNEKLFF
TRBV28	TRBJ2-7	CASRTSGRIEQYF
TRBV30	TRBJ1-1	CAWGDRNTEAFF
TRBV5-1	TRBJ2-1	CASSLVGGVTGDEQFF
TRBV5-6	TRBJ1-1	CASSWTGVTNTEAFF
TRBV4-1	TRBJ1-1	CASSQDRGLTEAFF
TRBV28	TRBJ1-1	CASSGFSGTEAFF
TRBV11-2	TRBJ2-7	CASSLVHPRGTGIHYEQYF
TRBV5-6	TRBJ2-2	CASSETDTGELFF
TRBV7-8	TRBJ2-3	CASSPSPLTDTQYF
TRBV28	TRBJ2-5	CASSLLQEGETQYF
TRBV29-1	TRBJ1-1	CSVGEVTVPGRQAFF
TRBV6-5	TRBJ2-7	CASSLPDRVPYEQYF
TRBV7-9	TRBJ2-7	CASSLGDADEQYF
TRBV12-3/TRBV12-4	TRBJ1-4	CASSLGSRTEKLFF
TRBV5-5	TRBJ2-7	CASSFRQTGASYEQYF
TRBV5-1	TRBJ2-5	CASSGGLAVQETQYF
TRBV2	TRBJ2-5	CASSYERGPQETQYF
TRBV3-1	TRBJ2-1	CASSLLWDRGPNEQFF
TRBV20-1	TRBJ2-1	CSAPEQGGYNEQFF